These T cell receptor beta chains were read from a single sample in a study of post-analysis software for immune sequencing data. TCRdb analysed the PCR reads with MiXCR anew, one entry per CDR3 protein. Here the sample spans about 800,000 distinct CDR3 sequences, 30% being singletons. The sample taken for sequencing was blood. The origin of the receptors is a girl between 5 and 17 years old with multiple sclerosis. The CDR3 runs from the conserved cysteine through the conserved F or W. The D gene is left open where the match is weak. Clone size, where shown, is once, few, many, or a class for clones that have expanded.

v_call	clone_size	j_call	d_call	cdr3_nt	cdr3_aa
TRBV6-2/TRBV6-3	-	TRBJ2-7	TRBD2	TGTGCCAGCAGCTGGGGGACAACTAGCGGCTACGAGCAGTACTTC	CASSWGTTSGYEQYF
TRBV10-3	-	TRBJ2-1	-	TGTGCCATCAGTGGGGGCTACAATGAGCAGTTCTTC	CAISGGYNEQFF
TRBV20-1	few	TRBJ1-5	-	TGCAGTGCTAGCGGCCGGGCTGTGAAGCCCCAGCATTTT	CSASGRAVKPQHF
TRBV10-3	-	TRBJ1-1	TRBD1	TGTGCCATCAGGACAGGGGAGGAGGACACTGAAGCTTTCTTT	CAIRTGEEDTEAFF
TRBV10-3	-	TRBJ2-3	-	TGTGCCACCAGGGAATCCTGGGATACGCAGTATTTT	CATRESWDTQYF
TRBV29-1	once	TRBJ1-2	-	TGCAGCGTTGAACGGGGTGGCGGCTACACCTTC	CSVERGGGYTF
TRBV4-1	-	TRBJ1-5	-	TGCGCCAGCAGCCAAGAAGTAACGAGCAATCAGCCCCAGCATTTT	CASSQEVTSNQPQHF
TRBV29-1	many	TRBJ1-2	-	TGCAGCGATACACCCGGGGGTTCAGCAGGCTACACCTTC	CSDTPGGSAGYTF
TRBV7-2	few	TRBJ2-3	-	TGTGCCAGCAGCTTTATCGGACTGAGCTCAGATACGCAGTATTTT	CASSFIGLSSDTQYF
TRBV5-1	few	TRBJ2-1	TRBD2	TGCGCCAGCAGCTCGGACAGGATTCAGCTAGCGGGATTACTTCGTGGGAATGAGCAGTTCTTC	CASSSDRIQLAGLLRGNEQFF
TRBV28	-	TRBJ2-4	TRBD2	TGTGCCGCCCACGGGACTAGCGGGAGTGGATCCAAAAACATTCAGTACTTC	CAAHGTSGSGSKNIQYF